Described below is a single TCR beta chain sequence and its context. Its antigen remains undetermined. No base qualities exist here, and no much larger clone lies one base off it. TCR beta CDR3 regions were amplified from RNA transcripts. The first round of RT-PCR for the TCR CDR3 was performed with the HTBI primer set and the Qiagen OneStep RT-PCR kit. A second multiplex PCR round built the libraries, followed by size selection and purification. Paired-end sequencing of the libraries was performed with 100 bp reads on an Illumina HiSeq2000. As for the authors' bioinformatics: SOAPnuke was used to process the raw data, with reads discarded if the reads contained adapters or uncalled bases, had a mean Phred below 15, or lacked an exact constant-primer or identifier match. High-quality paired reads were merged using COPE v1.2.5, and each unique nucleotide sequence was defined as a clonotype. MiTCR v1.1 was used to align the clonotypes against IMGT TRBV, TRBD and TRBJ reference segments. The analysis was restricted to V-J combinations with a frequency above 0.0001, which together covered around 99% of the repertoires. A TCS score was defined as the ratio of F50 (clonal expansion) to E x V (chaos), with BLOSUM62-based TCRdist applied between CDR3 peptides within each V-J. Welch's t-statistics and random forest reduced 514 V-J features to under 15, which were used in a naive Bayes classifier (R e1071). In-frame beta chains were kept once TCRdb had trimmed the public reads at Q25 with fastp and called clones with MiXCR. Rows with one shared CDR3 protein collapse into an entry with the most common genes and DNA. TCRdb assigned the V and J calls; the authors' analysis was not used. The sample table holds hundreds of thousands of distinct CDR3 sequences, of which about 14% were seen once. The ten largest clones add up to around 13% of the sample.

The entry originates in a study of T cells in Graves' hyperthyroidism and ophthalmopathy (dated by TCRdb to between 2017 and 2020). Background on the whole study: Peripheral blood samples were taken at initial diagnosis, before any treatment was given. After blood sampling, hyperthyroidism patients were treated with methimazole at a starting dose of 30 mg daily, and ophthalmopathy patients were treated with high-dose intravenous methylprednisolone. Thyroid tissue and blood T-cell repertoires from six Graves' hyperthyroidism patients were also compared in the study. To identify TCR V-J signatures that set the groups apart, the researchers used a discovery cohort of 90 to 100 patients, made up of roughly 45 with Graves' ophthalmopathy and some 56 with stable Graves' hyperthyroidism. TCR Vbeta CDR3 sequencing of 120 to 150 peripheral blood samples (about 45 ophthalmopathy, about 75 hyperthyroidism and around 17 progressor patients) is reported in the paper. Prospective prediction of ophthalmopathy was tested in an independent validation cohort of about 19 hyperthyroidism patients and some 17 patients who later progressed to ophthalmopathy. For training and testing, the 110 or so patients in the discovery cohort were randomly divided in a 7:3 ratio.

CDR1 and CDR2 are read off the germline V gene (reference sequence) as LNHNV and YYDKDF. The CDR3 covers 15 residues, taking in both the cysteine and the phenylalanine. CDR3 DNA is the only sequence kept; it has 45 bases, read in frame from the first base. Germline trimming: 7 bases from V, 1 base from J; junction bases outside gene matches: 8. Ophthalmopathy patients had moderately to severely active disease, Clinical Activity Score of at least 3, NOSPECS grade of at least 4, and duration under 3 months. Exclusion was applied to patients with uncontrolled infections, other autoimmune diseases, pregnancy or lactation. Diagnoses were established on the basis of clinical symptoms, serum thyroxine and TRAb, thyroid ultrasound, and orbital computed tomography. PBMCs were separated from 8 to 10 ml of fresh peripheral blood using Ficoll-Paque density gradient centrifugation. Total RNA was extracted using Trizol reagent, and RNA quality was assessed on an Agilent 2100 Bioanalyzer.

Points the paper makes about the study in general: Most expanded thyroid clonotypes (frequency above 0.001) were also detected in blood, suggesting blood repertoires may reflect thyroid immune responses. In validation, progression to ophthalmopathy was predicted by the model with nearly 71% sensitivity and 72.22% specificity, a median of approximately 7.1 months before onset. No statistical method was used to set the sample size in advance, and investigators knew the group allocation. A model built on a 13 V-J signature distinguished ophthalmopathy from stable hyperthyroidism, reaching 87.88% sensitivity and 81.08% specificity in cross-validation and 80%/75% in testing.

Material: blood. The origin of this receptor is a woman aged 45-60 years with Graves' ophthalmopathy. The chain joins TRBV15 to TRBJ2-5; TRBD2 agrees with 8 junctional bases. The nucleotide sequence reads as follows: TGTGCCACCAACAAACCCACTAGCGGCCAAGAGACCCAGTACTTC. It is translated as CATNKPTSGQETQYF. This CDR3, with the reference TRBV15 and TRBJ2-5 proteins standing in past its ends, gives the full variable domain DAMVIQNPRYQVTQFGKPVTLSCSQTLNHNVMYWYQQKSSQAPKLLFHYYDKDFNNEADTPDNFQSRRPNTSFCFLDIRSPGLGDTAMYLCATNKPTSGQETQYFGPGTRLLVL.